The sequence of this T cell receptor beta chain was determined in a study of technical replicates of blood from several donors. TCRdb's copy holds only in-frame clones and misses some; the assay was immunoSEQ multiplex PCR. The sample has about 64,000 clones, less than 90% seen once. CDR1 and CDR2 (germline): SGHAT, FQNNGV. This CDR3 spans 13 amino acids. V lost 5 bases, J lost 4 bases, and 3 bases stayed unmatched. With respect to this clone: Additional DNA sequences in this sample encode the identical CDR3.

The chain couples TRBV11-2 to TRBJ2-5; TRBD2 agrees at 8 bases. This clonotype was sampled from a human donor in good health. Some clones in this sample may be carry-over from other donors' samples. Sequencing was carried out using PBMCs. CDR3 amino acids: CASSLGGGETQYF. The CDR3 DNA reads TGTGCCAGCAGCCTCGGGGGGGGAGAGACCCAGTACTTC. Together with reference TRBV11-2 and TRBJ2-5, the CDR3 gives the full variable domain: EAGVAQSPRYKIIEKRQSVAFWCNPISGHATLYWYQQILGQGPKLLIQFQNNGVVDDSQLPKDRFSAERLKGVDSTLKIQPAKLEDSAVYLCASSLGGGETQYFGPGTRLLVL.